The source of this T cell receptor beta chain is a study of CD8 T cells in Susac syndrome. RNA, at about 0.45 to 1 ug, was reverse transcribed with random hexamers. TCRdb reprocessed the immunoSEQ multiplex PCR reads with MiXCR, giving one entry per CDR3 protein. Of some 99,000 distinct CDR3 sequences listed, roughly 94% were seen once; the top ten hold over 0.3%. TEMRA cells were FACS-enriched and CD8+ and CD4+ T cells negatively isolated. The germline gives CDR1 MDHEN, CDR2 SYDVKM. V trimming: 11 bases; J trimming: 6 bases; junction bases outside the gene matches: 8. The CDR3 has 12 amino acids. What was sequenced was CD4+ T cells from PBMCs. This TCR came from a human donor with Susac syndrome. This chain links TRBV28 with TRBJ2-7, with 9 nucleotides matching TRBD1. The CDR3 sequence: CASGTGWVEQYF. Written as DNA, the CDR3 is TGTGCCTCCGGGACAGGGTGGGTCGAGCAGTACTTC.